The clone carrying this T cell receptor (beta chain) was detected a few times. The data derive from a study of T cells in Graves' hyperthyroidism and ophthalmopathy. RNA transcripts served as the template for amplifying TCR beta CDR3 regions. With the HTBI primer set, the TCR CDR3 went through a first round of RT-PCR. From the multiplex PCR reads, TCRdb called clonotypes with MiXCR, one entry per CDR3 protein. In the table there are about 420,000 distinct CDR3 sequences, around a sixth of which are singletons. V gave up 8 bases and J gave up 6 bases; unmatched junction bases: 10. The germline V gene has CDR1 SQVTM and CDR2 ANQGSEA. CDR3 length equals 12 residues.

This sequence was found in a woman younger than 35 with Graves' hyperthyroidism. The chain has TRBV29-1 and TRBJ2-7, with 7 bases that match TRBD2. The material sequenced was blood. CDR3 sequence (DNA): TGCAGCTGTCAGCCCCGCGGGGGCGAGCAGTACTTC. Encoded protein: CSCQPRGGEQYF.